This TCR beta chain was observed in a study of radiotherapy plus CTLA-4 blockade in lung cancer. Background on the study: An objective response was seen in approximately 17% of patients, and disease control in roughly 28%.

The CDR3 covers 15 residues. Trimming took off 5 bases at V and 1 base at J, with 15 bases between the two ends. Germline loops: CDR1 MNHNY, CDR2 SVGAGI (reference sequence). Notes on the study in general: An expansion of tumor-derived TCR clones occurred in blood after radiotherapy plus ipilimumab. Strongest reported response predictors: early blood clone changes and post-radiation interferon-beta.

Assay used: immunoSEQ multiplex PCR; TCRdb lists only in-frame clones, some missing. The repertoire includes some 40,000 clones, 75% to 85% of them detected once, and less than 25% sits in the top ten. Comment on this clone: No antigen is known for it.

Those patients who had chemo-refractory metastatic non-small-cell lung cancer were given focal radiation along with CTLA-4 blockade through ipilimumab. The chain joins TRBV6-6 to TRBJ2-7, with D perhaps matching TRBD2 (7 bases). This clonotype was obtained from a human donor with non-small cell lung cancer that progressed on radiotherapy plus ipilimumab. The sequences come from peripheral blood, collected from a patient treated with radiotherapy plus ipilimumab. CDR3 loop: CASSPGAGASYEQYF. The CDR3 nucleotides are TGTGCCAGCAGTCCGGGGGCGGGGGCATCCTACGAGCAGTACTTC.